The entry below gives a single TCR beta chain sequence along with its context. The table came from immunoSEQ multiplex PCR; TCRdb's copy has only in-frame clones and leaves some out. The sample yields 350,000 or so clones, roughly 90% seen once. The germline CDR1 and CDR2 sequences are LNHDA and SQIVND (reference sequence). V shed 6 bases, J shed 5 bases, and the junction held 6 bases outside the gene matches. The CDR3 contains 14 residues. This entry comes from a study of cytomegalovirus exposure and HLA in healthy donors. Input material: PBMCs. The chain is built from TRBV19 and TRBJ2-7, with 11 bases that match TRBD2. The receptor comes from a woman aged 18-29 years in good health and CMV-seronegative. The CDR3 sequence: CASRLAGGVHEQYF. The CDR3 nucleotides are TGTGCCAGTAGATTAGCGGGAGGGGTTCACGAGCAGTACTTC.